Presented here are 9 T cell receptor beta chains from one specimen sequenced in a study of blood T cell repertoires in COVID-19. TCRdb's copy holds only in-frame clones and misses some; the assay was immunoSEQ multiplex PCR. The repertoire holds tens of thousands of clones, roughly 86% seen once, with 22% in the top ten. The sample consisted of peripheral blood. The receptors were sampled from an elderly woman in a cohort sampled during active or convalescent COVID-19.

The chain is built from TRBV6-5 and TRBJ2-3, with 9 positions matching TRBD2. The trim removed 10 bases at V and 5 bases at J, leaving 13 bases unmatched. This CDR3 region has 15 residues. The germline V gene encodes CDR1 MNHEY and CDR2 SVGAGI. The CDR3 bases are TGTGCCATCTGGAGCGGGGCGGGAGGGGGAGATACGCAGTATTTT. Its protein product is CAIWSGAGGGDTQYF.

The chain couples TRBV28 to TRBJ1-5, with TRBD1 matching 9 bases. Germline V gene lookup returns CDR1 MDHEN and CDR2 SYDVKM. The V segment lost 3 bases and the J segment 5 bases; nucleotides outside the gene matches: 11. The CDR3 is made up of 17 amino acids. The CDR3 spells CASSFSPWTGDDQPQHF. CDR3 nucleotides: TGTGCCAGCAGTTTTAGCCCCTGGACAGGGGATGATCAGCCCCAGCATTTT. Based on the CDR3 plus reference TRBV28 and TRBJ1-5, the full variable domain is DVKVTQSSRYLVKRTGEKVFLECVQDMDHENMFWYRQDPGLGLRLIYFSYDVKMKEKGDIPEGYSVSREKKERFSLILESASTNQTSMYLCASSFSPWTGDDQPQHFGDGTRLSIL.

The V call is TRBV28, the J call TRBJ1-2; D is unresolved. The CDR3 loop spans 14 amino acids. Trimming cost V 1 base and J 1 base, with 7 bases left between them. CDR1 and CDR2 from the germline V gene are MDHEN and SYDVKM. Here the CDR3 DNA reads TGTGCCAGCAGTTTATTCCCAGATAACTATGGCTACACCTTC. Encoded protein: CASSLFPDNYGYTF.

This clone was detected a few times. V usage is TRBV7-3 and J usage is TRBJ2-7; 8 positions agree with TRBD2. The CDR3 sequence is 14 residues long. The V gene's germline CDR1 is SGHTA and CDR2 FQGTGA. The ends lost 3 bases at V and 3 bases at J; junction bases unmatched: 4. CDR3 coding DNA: TGTGCCAGCAGCTTTGGGGCGGGAGGCTACGAGCAGTACTTC. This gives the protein CASSFGAGGYEQYF. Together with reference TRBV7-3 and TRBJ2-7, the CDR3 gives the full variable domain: GAGVSQTPSNKVTEKGKYVELRCDPISGHTALYWYRQSLGQGPEFLIYFQGTGAADDSGLPNDRFFAVRPEGSVSTLKIQRTERGDSAVYLCASSFGAGGYEQYFGPGTRLTVT.

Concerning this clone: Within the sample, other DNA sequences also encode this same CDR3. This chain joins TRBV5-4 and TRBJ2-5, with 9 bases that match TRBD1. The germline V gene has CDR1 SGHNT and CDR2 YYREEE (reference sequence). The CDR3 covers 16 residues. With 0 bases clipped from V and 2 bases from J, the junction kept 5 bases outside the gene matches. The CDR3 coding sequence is TGTGCCAGCAGCTTGGCACCGGGACAGGGTCAAGAGACCCAGTACTTC. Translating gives CASSLAPGQGQETQYF. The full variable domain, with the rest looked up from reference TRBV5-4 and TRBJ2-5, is ETGVTQSPTHLIKTRGQQVTLRCSSQSGHNTVSWYQQALGQGPQFIFQYYREEENGRGNFPPRFSGLQFPNYSSELNVNALELDDSALYLCASSLAPGQGQETQYFGPGTRLLVL.

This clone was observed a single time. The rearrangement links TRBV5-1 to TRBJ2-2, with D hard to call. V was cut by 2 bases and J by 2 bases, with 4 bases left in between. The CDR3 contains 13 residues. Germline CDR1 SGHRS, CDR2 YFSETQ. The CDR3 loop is CASSFRNTGELFF. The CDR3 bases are TGCGCCAGCAGCTTCCGTAACACCGGGGAGCTGTTTTTT.

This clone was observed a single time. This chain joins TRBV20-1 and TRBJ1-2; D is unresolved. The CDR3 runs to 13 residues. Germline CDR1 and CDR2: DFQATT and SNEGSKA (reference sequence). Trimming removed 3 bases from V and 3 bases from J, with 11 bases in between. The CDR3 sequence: CSASSSWYYGYTF. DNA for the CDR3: TGCAGTGCTAGTTCGAGTTGGTACTATGGCTACACCTTC.

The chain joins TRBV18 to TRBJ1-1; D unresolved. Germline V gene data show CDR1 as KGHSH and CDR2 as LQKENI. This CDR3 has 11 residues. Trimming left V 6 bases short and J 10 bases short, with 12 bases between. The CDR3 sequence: CASSQEAGAFF. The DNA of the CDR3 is TGTGCCAGCTCGCAGGAGGCGGGAGCTTTCTTT.

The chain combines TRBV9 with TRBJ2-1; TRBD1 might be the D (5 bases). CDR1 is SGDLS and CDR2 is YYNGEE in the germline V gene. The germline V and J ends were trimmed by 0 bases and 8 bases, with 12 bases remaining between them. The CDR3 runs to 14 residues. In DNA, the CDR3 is TGTGCCAGCAGCGTAGCTTTTGGCAGGGATGAGCAGTTCTTC. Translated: CASSVAFGRDEQFF.